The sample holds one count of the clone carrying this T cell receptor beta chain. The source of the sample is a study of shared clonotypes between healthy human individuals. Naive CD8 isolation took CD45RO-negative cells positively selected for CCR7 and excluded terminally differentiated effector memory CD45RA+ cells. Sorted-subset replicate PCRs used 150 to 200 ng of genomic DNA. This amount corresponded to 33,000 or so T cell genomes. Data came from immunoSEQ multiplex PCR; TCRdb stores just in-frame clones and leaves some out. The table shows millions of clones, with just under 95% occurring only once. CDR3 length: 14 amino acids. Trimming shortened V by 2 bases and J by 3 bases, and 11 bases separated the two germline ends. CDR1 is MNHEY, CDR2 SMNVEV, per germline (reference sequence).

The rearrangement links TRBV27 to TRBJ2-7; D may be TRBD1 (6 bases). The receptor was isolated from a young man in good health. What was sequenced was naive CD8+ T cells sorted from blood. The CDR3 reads CASSLEGHNYEQYF. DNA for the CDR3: TGTGCCAGCAGTTTAGAGGGACATAACTACGAGCAGTACTTC.